Shown below are 6 T cell receptor beta chains from a single sample sequenced in a study of early T cells in non-severe SARS-CoV-2 infection (dated by TCRdb to about 2021). Library creation used 5' RACE. Instrument used: NextSeq 500. The public reads were reanalyzed by TCRdb: fastp trimming at Q25, MiXCR alignment, in-frame beta chains only. Here each entry gathers all rows of one CDR3 protein and keeps the most common genes and DNA. The sample table shows around 52,000 distinct CDR3 sequences, and approximately 10% are seen once. In total, the top ten clones hold 9.5% to 13% of the sample. The sequenced sample consisted of whole blood. The receptors shown here come from an adult who was a healthcare worker with PCR-confirmed SARS-CoV-2 infection or an uninfected control (not recorded which).

The chain recombines TRBV20-1 with TRBJ2-1; 9 bases are shared with TRBD2. The CDR3 is 17 residues long. V shed 2 bases, J shed 1 base, and the junction held 9 bases outside the gene matches. Looked up from germline, CDR1 is DFQATT and CDR2 is SNEGSKA (reference sequence). The CDR3 region is CSARTTSGWSSYNEQFF. CDR3 coding DNA: TGCAGTGCTAGAACTACTAGCGGGTGGTCGTCCTACAATGAGCAGTTCTTC.

Points on this clonotype: A single base separates this from a much larger clone, so it may be a read error. The gene calls are TRBV7-3 and TRBJ2-2; a weak D match, TRBD2 (5 bases). With 6 bases removed from V and 7 bases from J, the gap between germline ends came to 9 bases. The CDR3 has 12 residues. Germline CDR1 reads SGHTA; CDR2 reads FQGTGA. The CDR3 nucleotides read TGTGCCAGCAGTCTCGGGGTCGGGGAGCTGTTTTTT. Amino acid sequence: CASSLGVGELFF. Drawing the rest from reference TRBV7-3 and TRBJ2-2, the complete variable domain is GAGVSQTPSNKVTEKGKYVELRCDPISGHTALYWYRQSLGQGPEFLIYFQGTGAADDSGLPNDRFFAVRPEGSVSTLKIQRTERGDSAVYLCASSLGVGELFFGEGSRLTVL.

The V call is TRBV3-1, the J call TRBJ2-3, with 10 bases identical to TRBD1. CDR3 size: 18 residues. V gave up 1 base and J gave up 2 bases; unmatched junction bases: 9. CDR1 is LGHDT, CDR2 YNNKEL, per germline (reference sequence). The CDR3 DNA is TGTGCCAGCAGCCAAGGGGTGCTTGGGACAGGGGACACAGATACGCAGTATTTT. Translating gives CASSQGVLGTGDTDTQYF.

As concerns this clonotype: The junction shows a germline mismatch at one end, possibly a read error. The V call is TRBV7-9, the J call TRBJ2-1, with D hard to call. CDR1 is SEHNR and CDR2 is FQNEAQ in the germline V gene (reference sequence). The CDR3 extends over 14 amino acids. CDR3 sequence: CASSRSSAAGRSVF. Here the CDR3 DNA reads TGTGCCAGCAGCCGATCCTCGGCGGCAGGACGCTCCGTATTC.

This clonotype was seen many times. CDR3 bases: TGTGCCAGCAGCCCCCCCCACCTACTAGTTGGGGTTTCCGGGGAGCTGTTTTTT. This translates into CASSPPHLLVGVSGELFF. The chain recombines TRBV3-1 with TRBJ2-2; maybe TRBD2 (5 bases). This CDR3 is 18 amino acids long. Germline CDR1 is LGHDT and CDR2 is YNNKEL (reference sequence). The germline V and J ends were trimmed by 4 bases and 6 bases, with 24 bases remaining between them.

This clonotype was found a few times. The chain uses TRBV29-1 and TRBJ2-3, with a tentative D call TRBD1 (6 bases). V was cut by 7 bases and J by 1 base, with 12 bases left in between. The germline CDR1 and CDR2 sequences are SQVTM and ANQGSEA. CDR3 size: 13 residues. This chain's CDR3 is CSDIQGGTDTQYF. The CDR3 DNA sequence: TGCAGCGACATACAGGGTGGCACAGATACGCAGTATTTT.